What follows is one TCR beta chain and its context. Its antigen is currently unknown. CDR3 length: 12 amino acids. V was trimmed by 6 bases and J by 4 bases, leaving 9 bases between them. Germline-derived CDR1 and CDR2 are SEHNR and FQNEAQ (reference sequence). This sample is drawn from a study of cytomegalovirus exposure and HLA in healthy donors. Overall study findings and caveats: Cytomegalovirus-associated status was assigned to more than 150 TCR beta chains. In an earlier analysis, in 587 donors, most V segments appeared productive either ~87% or ~30% of the time. For TCR beta chains, V- and J-gene trimming was later linked to a missense DCLRE1C variant.

Primers: 60 Vbeta forward and 13 Jbeta reverse. The protocol was immunoSEQ multiplex PCR, while the TCRdb copy is restricted to in-frame clones and leaves out a portion. The sample has about 75,000 clones, 84% seen once. The clonotype comes from a man aged 70 or older in good health and CMV-seropositive. The sample consisted of PBMCs. The genes are TRBV7-9 and TRBJ1-2, with a weak D call TRBD1 (5 bases). The CDR3 loop is CASSGQGYGYTF. CDR3 nucleotide sequence: TGTGCCAGCAGTGGGCAGGGCTATGGCTACACCTTC.